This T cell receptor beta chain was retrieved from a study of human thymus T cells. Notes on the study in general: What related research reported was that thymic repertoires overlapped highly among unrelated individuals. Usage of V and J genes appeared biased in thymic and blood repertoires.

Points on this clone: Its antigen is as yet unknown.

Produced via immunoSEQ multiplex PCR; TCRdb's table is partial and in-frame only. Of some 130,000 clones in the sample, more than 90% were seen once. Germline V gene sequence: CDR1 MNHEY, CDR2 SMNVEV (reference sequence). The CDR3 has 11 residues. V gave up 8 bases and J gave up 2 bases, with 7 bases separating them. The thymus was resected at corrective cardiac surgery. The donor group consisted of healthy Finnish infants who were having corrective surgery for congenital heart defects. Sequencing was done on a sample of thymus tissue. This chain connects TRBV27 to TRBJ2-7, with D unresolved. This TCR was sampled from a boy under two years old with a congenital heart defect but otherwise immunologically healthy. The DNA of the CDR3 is TGTGCCAGCGGGGTCACCTACGAGCAGTACTTC. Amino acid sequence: CASGVTYEQYF.